This T cell receptor (beta chain) was sequenced for a study of metastatic and nonmetastatic thyroid tumors. Thyroid surgery took place with no prior treatment in any patient. Germline-derived CDR1 and CDR2 are SGHRS and YFSETQ. V was pared by 0 bases and J by 8 bases, with 14 bases between. The CDR3 contains 14 residues. This clone appeared many times. Authors' methods: A distant-metastasis classifier for papillary thyroid cancer was built using CDR3 differences across clinicopathological groups. TCRdb re-clonotyped the PCR reads via MiXCR. In this record, the V and J calls reflect TCRdb's handling and not the investigators' own analysis. The profile shows approximately 35,000 clones, roughly 10% of them singletons.

What was sequenced was blood. This TCR came from a female donor with papillary thyroid cancer or a benign thyroid nodule (not recorded which). Some clones in this sample may be carry-over from other donors' samples. The chain is built from TRBV5-1 and TRBJ2-5; D might be TRBD1 (5 bases). The CDR3 is CASSLDEGARTQYF. The CDR3 DNA reads TGCGCCAGCAGCTTGGACGAAGGGGCGCGAACCCAGTACTTC.